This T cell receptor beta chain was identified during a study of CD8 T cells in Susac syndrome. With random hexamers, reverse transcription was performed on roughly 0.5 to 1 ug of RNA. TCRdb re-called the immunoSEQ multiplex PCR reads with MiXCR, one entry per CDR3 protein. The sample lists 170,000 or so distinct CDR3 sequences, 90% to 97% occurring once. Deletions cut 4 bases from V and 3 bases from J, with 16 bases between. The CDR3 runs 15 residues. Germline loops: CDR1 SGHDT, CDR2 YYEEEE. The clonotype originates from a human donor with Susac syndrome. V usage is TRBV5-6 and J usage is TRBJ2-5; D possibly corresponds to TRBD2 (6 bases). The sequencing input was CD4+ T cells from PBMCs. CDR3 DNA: TGTGCCAGCAGCCTGACGGGGGTATCCGAAGAGACCCAGTACTTC. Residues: CASSLTGVSEETQYF.